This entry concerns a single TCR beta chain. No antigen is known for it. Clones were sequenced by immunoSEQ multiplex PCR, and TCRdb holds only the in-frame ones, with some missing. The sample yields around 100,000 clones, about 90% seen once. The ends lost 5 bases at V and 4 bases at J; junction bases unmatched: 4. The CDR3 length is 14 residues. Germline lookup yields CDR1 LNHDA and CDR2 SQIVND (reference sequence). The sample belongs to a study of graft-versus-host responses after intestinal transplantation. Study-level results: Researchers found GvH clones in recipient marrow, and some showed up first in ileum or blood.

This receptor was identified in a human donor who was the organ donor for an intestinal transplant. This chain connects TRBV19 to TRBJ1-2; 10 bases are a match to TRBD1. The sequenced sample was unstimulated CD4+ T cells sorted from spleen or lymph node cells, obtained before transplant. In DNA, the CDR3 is TGTGCCAGTAGTCCCCGGACAGGGGGCTATGGCTACACCTTC. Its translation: CASSPRTGGYGYTF.